The entry that follows covers one TCR beta chain sequence. Antigen unknown. This CDR3 is also generated by other DNA sequences in the sample. The entry originates in a study of shared clonotypes between healthy human individuals. About the research overall: Per-donor plates numbered three CD4 naive, three CD4 memory, two CD8 naive and one CD8 memory. Regarding the study as a whole: Generally, naive subsets (rather than memory subsets) showed larger estimated richness. Sequencing depth was a factor that was expected to affect clonotype sharing among donors. Donors were few, which limited the genetic and exposure-history diversity represented.

The V gene's germline CDR1 is KGHSH and CDR2 LQKENI. The CDR3 has 14 residues. V was cut by 1 base and J by 2 bases, with 8 bases left in between. Using immunoSEQ multiplex PCR, the repertoire was profiled, and TCRdb retains in-frame clones only, with some absent. The sample holds fewer than 3 million clones; 85% to 95% are singletons and the top ten take around 0.38%. The chain couples TRBV18 to TRBJ2-5; D not certain. This receptor was taken from a man aged 18 to 30 in good health. Some clones in this sample may be carry-over from other donors' samples. The sample was naive CD4+ T cells from PBMCs. Regarding subset: CD45RA+ positively selected. The CDR3 coding sequence is TGTGCCAGCTCACCACTTAGAAGTCAAGAGACCCAGTACTTC. Translation: CASSPLRSQETQYF.